This TCR beta chain is from a study of blood T cell repertoires in COVID-19. Study summary: Whether acute or convalescent, the COVID-19 samples came from the United States, Italy and Spain.

Enrollees, roughly 18 to 90 years old, lived in approximately 25 US areas. In the original analysis: Reference gene primer amplification yielded estimated nucleated cell counts. The assay was immunoSEQ multiplex PCR, and TCRdb's table has in-frame clones only and misses some. V and J calls and clone size are those listed in that table; D and trimming were worked out from the DNA. Among some 390,000 clones listed, approximately 90% were seen once. Germline CDR1 reads SEHNR; CDR2 reads FQNEAQ (reference sequence). The CDR3 loop spans 14 amino acids. Trimming took off 5 bases at V and 4 bases at J, with 12 bases between the two ends.

The sequence derives from a man under 40 who had recovered from COVID-19. Sequencing was carried out using PBMCs or T cells enriched from blood (not recorded which). The chain employs TRBV7-9 and TRBJ1-5; D remains unclear. The CDR3 DNA reads TGTGCCAGCAGCCCTCACAGCCAAAATCAGCCCCAGCATTTT. Translation gives CASSPHSQNQPQHF.